A selection of T cell receptor beta chains follows, all from one sample in a study of regulatory T cells in long-lasting Graves disease. TCRdb reanalysed the multiplex PCR reads using MiXCR and keeps one entry per CDR3 protein. This repertoire shows 420,000 or so distinct CDR3 sequences, about a sixth found once; its top ten account for about 23%. Separately, the same data were catalogued under a study of T cells in Graves' hyperthyroidism and ophthalmopathy.

Specimen: peripheral blood mononuclear cells (PBMCs), collected at new diagnosis, from a patient treated with antithyroid drugs. The receptors here all came from a woman aged 18-29 years with Graves disease. Each CDR3 is given with its conserved first and last residue. Each record gives: D gene, V gene, J gene, clone size, CDR3 protein, CDR3 DNA. The D gene is left open where the match is weak. Size is omitted from some rows. Given values are once, few, many or a class for expanded clones.

.,TRBV27,TRBJ2-3,.,CAIKGGPKDTQYF,TGTGCCATTAAGGGGGGACCAAAAGATACGCAGTATTTT
.,TRBV27,TRBJ1-5,few,CASSFGVRNQPQHF,TGTGCCAGCAGTTTCGGCGTGCGGAATCAGCCCCAGCATTTT
.,TRBV11-2,TRBJ1-6,few,CASSLEGLFRTFSPLHF,TGTGCCAGCAGCTTAGAAGGGTTGTTTCGGACTTTCTCACCCCTCCACTTT
.,TRBV5-1,TRBJ2-7,many,CASSLASAGAEQYF,TGCGCCAGCAGCTTGGCCTCGGCAGGGGCCGAGCAGTACTTC
.,TRBV20-1,TRBJ2-7,.,CSVEGVAYEQYF,TGCAGTGTAGAGGGAGTCGCCTACGAGCAGTACTTC
.,TRBV12-3/TRBV12-4,TRBJ1-5,.,CASSLAAESANQPQHF,TGTGCCAGCAGTTTAGCAGCGGAGTCCGCAAACCAGCCCCAGCATTTT
.,TRBV7-2,TRBJ1-1,.,CASRPPGRNTEAFF,TGTGCCAGCAGACCACCGGGCCGGAACACTGAAGCTTTCTTT
.,TRBV3-1,TRBJ2-7,few,CASSQYSGHSSYEQYF,TGTGCCAGCAGCCAGTATTCGGGACACAGCTCCTACGAGCAGTACTTC
.,TRBV6-2/TRBV6-3,TRBJ2-7,.,CASSYFPGPLQPAEQYF,TGTGCCAGCAGTTACTTTCCAGGCCCCCTACAGCCGGCGGAGCAGTACTTC
.,TRBV18,TRBJ1-5,.,CASSPQAMSNQPQHF,TGTGCCAGCTCACCGCAGGCTATGTCGAATCAGCCCCAGCATTTT
.,TRBV5-1,TRBJ2-7,few,CASSFGGARSEQYF,TGCGCCAGCAGCTTCGGCGGGGCACGCTCCGAGCAGTACTTC
.,TRBV27,TRBJ2-7,.,CASSFLEGYEQYF,TGTGCCAGCAGCTTTTTGGAGGGCTACGAGCAGTACTTC
.,TRBV28,TRBJ1-5,many,CASSSFAFSNQPQHF,TGTGCCAGCAGTTCCTTTGCTTTTAGCAATCAGCCCCAGCATTTT
.,TRBV28,TRBJ1-2,many,CASRKDSHYGYTF,TGTGCCAGCAGAAAGGACAGTCACTATGGCTACACCTTC
.,TRBV12-3/TRBV12-4,TRBJ2-1,.,CASSLLSTDGEQFF,TGTGCCAGCAGTTTGCTTTCTACGGATGGGGAGCAGTTCTTC
.,TRBV10-2,TRBJ2-3,few,CASSESKSNTQYF,TGCGCCAGCAGTGAGTCGAAATCGAATACGCAGTATTTT
TRBD1,TRBV3-1,TRBJ1-4,.,CASRREGAANDKLFF,TGTGCCAGCAGACGGGAGGGGGCGGCTAATGATAAACTGTTTTTT
TRBD2,TRBV3-1,TRBJ2-7,many,CASSLLAGSTYEQYF,TGTGCCAGCAGCTTACTAGCGGGGTCAACCTACGAGCAGTACTTC
.,TRBV3-1,TRBJ2-5,few,CASSPFGGQETQYF,TGTGCCAGCAGCCCCTTCGGGGGCCAAGAGACCCAGTACTTC
.,TRBV7-9,TRBJ2-5,.,CASSLRLAIQETQYF,TGTGCCAGCAGCTTACGGCTAGCGATCCAAGAGACCCAGTACTTC
.,TRBV7-2,TRBJ2-7,many,CASSLEGIGGYYEQYF,TGTGCCAGCAGCTTAGAGGGGATTGGGGGATACTACGAGCAGTACTTC
.,TRBV11-2,TRBJ1-2,many,CASSLLDTSYGYTF,TGTGCCAGCAGCTTACTGGACACGTCCTATGGCTACACCTTC
TRBD1,TRBV5-1,TRBJ2-1,few,CASSRTGDTSYNEQFF,TGCGCCAGCAGCCGGACAGGCGACACCTCCTACAATGAGCAGTTCTTC
.,TRBV5-1,TRBJ2-2,few,CASSLGDGLTTGELFF,TGCGCCAGCAGCCTTGGGGACGGGTTGACCACCGGGGAGCTGTTTTTT
.,TRBV5-4,TRBJ2-3,few,CASRPDYRSTDTQYF,TGTGCCAGCAGACCCGACTATAGGTCGACAGATACGCAGTATTTT
TRBD2,TRBV11-3,TRBJ2-3,.,CASGFRLAGGTDTQYF,TGTGCCAGCGGCTTTAGACTAGCGGGAGGCACAGATACGCAGTATTTT
.,TRBV24-1,TRBJ1-5,few,CATSAFTGLDQPQHF,TGTGCCACCAGTGCTTTCACAGGGTTGGATCAGCCCCAGCATTTT
.,TRBV20-1,TRBJ1-2,.,CSARDLGTGVNYGYTF,TGCAGTGCTAGAGATCTGGGAACAGGAGTTAACTATGGCTACACCTTC
.,TRBV28,TRBJ1-2,many,CASSFGGTTTNYGYTF,TGTGCCAGCAGTTTTGGGGGGACGACTACTAACTATGGCTACACCTTC
.,TRBV19,TRBJ2-1,.,CASSALVSGRGEQFF,TGTGCCAGTAGTGCACTGGTCTCGGGAAGAGGTGAGCAGTTCTTC
.,TRBV18,TRBJ1-4,.,CASSPPGTTNEKLFF,TGTGCCAGCTCACCACCGGGAACAACTAATGAAAAACTGTTTTTT
.,TRBV27,TRBJ2-7,.,CASSAFRFREQYF,TGTGCCAGCAGTGCCTTCAGGTTCCGGGAGCAGTACTTC
.,TRBV18,TRBJ2-3,many,CASSPQGSGDTQYF,TGTGCCAGCTCACCACAGGGGAGCGGAGATACGCAGTATTTT
.,TRBV11-2,TRBJ2-1,few,CASSLDSPAGYNEQFF,TGTGCCAGCAGCTTAGATTCCCCTGCCGGTTACAATGAGCAGTTCTTC
.,TRBV12-3/TRBV12-4,TRBJ1-5,few,CASSFRGGLGNQPQHF,TGTGCCAGCAGTTTTCGAGGGGGTCTGGGCAATCAGCCCCAGCATTTT
TRBD2,TRBV6-9,TRBJ2-3,many,CASSYGGGRADTQYF,TGTGCCAGCAGTTACGGGGGGGGCAGGGCAGATACGCAGTATTTT
.,TRBV4-3,TRBJ2-1,.,CASSQDPGLTYNEQFF,TGCGCCAGCAGCCAAGATCCCGGGCTTACCTACAATGAGCAGTTCTTC
TRBD1,TRBV6-1,TRBJ2-5,many,CASSERSPGTGRETQYF,TGTGCCAGCAGTGAAAGGAGTCCCGGGACAGGGCGAGAGACCCAGTACTTC
.,TRBV28,TRBJ2-4,many,CASSLEMSGNIQYF,TGTGCCAGCAGTTTAGAGATGTCGGGGAACATTCAGTACTTC
.,TRBV14,TRBJ2-1,many,CASSQDAGYLYNEQFF,TGTGCCAGCAGCCAAGATGCAGGGTATTTGTACAATGAGCAGTTCTTC
.,TRBV10-1,TRBJ2-7,many,CASSPWPVGEQYF,TGCGCCAGCAGCCCTTGGCCGGTTGGCGAGCAGTACTTC
TRBD2,TRBV20-1,TRBJ2-5,many,CSARLAGGPGETQYF,TGCAGTGCTAGATTAGCGGGAGGGCCCGGTGAGACCCAGTACTTC
.,TRBV6-1,TRBJ2-5,.,CASSPGYRETQYF,TGTGCCAGCAGCCCAGGGTATCGGGAGACCCAGTACTTC
.,TRBV4-2,TRBJ2-3,few,CASSQVALGSTDTQYF,TGTGCCAGCAGCCAAGTGGCCCTAGGGAGCACAGATACGCAGTATTTT
.,TRBV30,TRBJ1-2,many,CATTGLRDYGYTF,TGTGCCACAACAGGGTTGAGGGACTATGGCTACACCTTC
.,TRBV15,TRBJ2-5,.,CATSRGAETQYF,TGTGCCACCAGCAGAGGCGCGGAGACCCAGTACTTC
TRBD2,TRBV15,TRBJ2-1,many,CATSRAPLAGGPLEQFF,TGTGCCACCAGCAGAGCTCCCCTAGCGGGAGGGCCCCTTGAGCAGTTCTTC
TRBD2,TRBV29-1,TRBJ2-3,many,CSVDGREGTADTQYF,TGCAGCGTTGATGGGCGGGAGGGAACGGCAGATACGCAGTATTTT
TRBD1,TRBV18,TRBJ2-7,many,CASSQGTGLSYEQYF,TGTGCCAGCTCACAGGGGACAGGTCTGTCCTACGAGCAGTACTTC
TRBD2,TRBV12-3/TRBV12-4,TRBJ2-7,many,CASSRSGGIYEQYF,TGTGCCAGCAGCCGCAGCGGGGGGATCTACGAGCAGTACTTC
.,TRBV19,TRBJ2-2,once,CASRRDSLWANTGELFF,TGTGCCAGTAGGCGGGACTCTTTATGGGCGAACACCGGGGAGCTGTTTTTT
.,TRBV12-5,TRBJ1-2,.,CASGGHGRYTF,TGTGCTAGTGGAGGGCACGGCCGCTACACCTTC
.,TRBV24-1,TRBJ2-3,.,CATSDLRDGDTQYF,TGTGCCACCAGTGATTTAAGGGACGGGGATACGCAGTATTTT
.,TRBV27,TRBJ2-3,many,CASRNTGWGVYF,TGTGCCAGCAGAAATACAGGGTGGGGGGTGTATTTT
.,TRBV7-3,TRBJ2-3,many,CASSLTRALADTQYF,TGTGCCAGCAGCTTAACGAGGGCCTTGGCAGATACGCAGTATTTT
TRBD2,TRBV7-2,TRBJ2-1,many,CASSLVASGSPYNEQFF,TGTGCCAGCAGCTTAGTTGCAAGCGGGAGTCCCTACAATGAGCAGTTCTTC
.,TRBV7-2,TRBJ2-5,many,CASSFWLGGTAQETQYF,TGTGCCAGCAGCTTTTGGTTGGGAGGGACAGCTCAAGAGACCCAGTACTTC
TRBD1,TRBV20-1,TRBJ2-5,many,CSARDVGTEETQYF,TGCAGTGCTAGAGATGTGGGGACAGAAGAGACCCAGTACTTC
.,TRBV2,TRBJ2-7,many,CASSNFGEQYF,TGTGCCAGCAGTAACTTCGGGGAGCAGTACTTC